The T cell receptor beta chain under discussion was sequenced for a study of OX40 agonist ivuxolimab in advanced cancers. Broadly, across the study: Ivuxolimab was an agonistic, fully human IgG2 monoclonal antibody directed against OX40 (CD134), a costimulatory receptor. Intravenous ivuxolimab was administered to patients every 2 weeks at six dose levels: 0.01, 0.1, 0.3, 1.5, 3 and 10 mg/kg. Among the approximately 54 dose-escalation patients, roughly 20 had hepatocellular carcinoma, around 15 melanoma, 9 renal cell carcinoma and 9 head and neck cancer. In the dose-escalation cohort, nearly 85% of patients were male, and the mean age was roughly 60 years with a range of about 20 to 80. Patients were allowed to have had prior anti-PD-1, anti-PD-L1 or anti-CTLA-4 therapy, and more than 30% of the dose-escalation patients had previously received checkpoint inhibitors. Partial responses were achieved by three dose-escalation patients, of whom one had hepatocellular carcinoma and two had cutaneous melanoma. The purpose of peripheral TCRbeta sequencing was to test whether ivuxolimab changed TCR sequence diversity and led to clonal T-cell expansion. The paper covers the monotherapy dose-escalation part of the phase I ivuxolimab trial, which included N ≈ 57 patients.

To sequence the TCRbeta CDR3 region, genomic DNA was isolated from the sorted cells. The immunoSEQ Assay was used to sequence the TCRbeta CDR3 regions. TCRdb provides this immuneACCESS table in a form limited to in-frame rearrangements. Some clones are lacking; in checked studies, under half of them reflect an unresolved V gene, and why the rest are absent is not known. Within this sample are fewer than 90,000 clones, with about 88% of them counted one time only. 0.19% of the sample comes from the top ten. The CDR3 holds 17 amino acids from the cysteine to the phenylalanine. The sequence is cut down to CDR3 DNA, 51 bases in frame from base 1. The germline V gene supplies CDR1 KGHSH and CDR2 LQKENI. The junction carries 15 bases between V and J, which are trimmed by 3 bases and 0 bases respectively. Patients with autoimmune disease history or receiving systemic immunosuppression were excluded from the trial. Peripheral blood for TCR sequencing was collected from all dose cohorts at baseline, on cycle 4 day 1, and on cycle 7 day 1. Samples came from an open-label, multicenter, first-in-human phase I dose-escalation trial of ivuxolimab. Adults with locally advanced or metastatic melanoma, renal cell, hepatocellular, or head and neck squamous cell carcinoma were enrolled in the trial. Before TCR sequencing, CD4+ and CD8+ T cells were separately sorted from peripheral blood.

Study-level results and caveats: In partial responders in the 0.1-3.0 mg/kg groups, normalized peripheral clonal expansion was found to be among the lowest, especially among CD8+ T cells. The antigen specificity of the clonally expanded peripheral T cells was not determined. Low levels of normalized T-cell clonal expansion were also seen in some nonresponding patients. At doses from 0.1 to 3.0 mg/kg, clonal expansion was seen in both CD4+ and CD8+ blood T cells between baseline and week 6. After ivuxolimab, CD8+ T cells had more expanded clones than CD4+ T cells on average.

A remark on this clone: What antigen it recognizes has not been identified. No base quality values were provided; no much bigger clone lies one nucleotide off.

The sample was CD4+ or CD8+ T cells sorted from blood, taken in a trial of the OX40 agonist ivuxolimab. The TCR sequence derives from an adult with an advanced solid tumor such as melanoma, head and neck, liver or kidney cancer. The rearrangement joined TRBV18 to TRBJ1-5; too little of a D gene remains to name it. The CDR3 region has the sequence CASSPFPRSYSNQPQHF. The base sequence is TGTGCCAGCTCACCCTTCCCCAGGTCGTATAGCAATCAGCCCCAGCATTTT.